This is a list of T cell receptor beta chains from one sample in a study of cytomegalovirus exposure and HLA in healthy donors. Clones were sequenced by immunoSEQ multiplex PCR, and TCRdb holds only the in-frame ones, with some missing. The sample has 85,000 to 90,000 clones, around four fifths seen once; the top ten hold about a tenth. The sequenced sample consisted of PBMCs. These receptors all come from a man aged 25-40 years in good health and CMV-seropositive. Both conserved end residues are part of each CDR3. The order of the fields is J gene, V gene, CDR3 protein.

J: TRBJ2-1; V: TRBV4-1; CDR3: CASSRGAGNEQFF
J: TRBJ1-2; V: TRBV21-1; CDR3: CASSKLPRWDYGYTF
J: TRBJ2-2; V: TRBV9; CDR3: CASSVATSPGELFF
J: TRBJ2-7; V: TRBV10-1; CDR3: CASSARGCLLYEQYF
J: TRBJ2-3; V: TRBV9; CDR3: CASSARQRGGYDTQYF
J: TRBJ2-1; V: TRBV15; CDR3: CATSRDFGGQGGNEQFF
J: TRBJ1-2; V: TRBV5-4; CDR3: CASSLSGYNYGYTF
J: TRBJ2-1; V: TRBV30; CDR3: CAWSVLGSSYNEQFF
J: TRBJ1-1; V: TRBV30; CDR3: CAWSGGGRFSFF
J: TRBJ1-3; V: TRBV19; CDR3: CASIPPGSGNTIYF
J: TRBJ2-3; V: TRBV9; CDR3: CASSVDSAADTQYF
J: TRBJ2-7; V: TRBV7-9; CDR3: CSSSLAGSGTYEQYF
J: TRBJ1-3; V: TRBV19; CDR3: CASSARVFGGNTIYF
J: TRBJ1-2; V: TRBV19; CDR3: CASRAGAGDGYTF
J: TRBJ1-1; V: TRBV29-1; CDR3: CSPRTENTEAFF
J: TRBJ1-4; V: TRBV7-2; CDR3: CASSPYRGNEKLFF
J: TRBJ2-7; V: TRBV7-9; CDR3: CASSYRRGMYEQYF
J: TRBJ2-7; V: TRBV18; CDR3: CASSSYTYEQYF
J: TRBJ1-2; V: TRBV18; CDR3: CASSPSALRDGYTF
J: TRBJ1-3; V: TRBV7-9; CDR3: CASSRQGSGNTIYF
J: TRBJ1-5; V: TRBV5-8; CDR3: CASSPYGGDQPQHF
J: TRBJ2-3; V: TRBV4-1; CDR3: CASSLRTSGDSTDTQYF
J: TRBJ1-4; V: TRBV7-6; CDR3: CASSFGSPSNEKLFF
J: TRBJ1-5; V: TRBV19; CDR3: CASSISGGNQPQHF
J: TRBJ1-2; V: TRBV6-5; CDR3: CASSSAPDRASGYTF
J: TRBJ2-3; V: TRBV6-5; CDR3: CASSWAGGDTQYF
J: TRBJ2-6; V: TRBV6-1; CDR3: CASSGSTSSGANVLTF
J: TRBJ1-2; V: TRBV15; CDR3: CATSTVQNNYGYTF
J: TRBJ1-5; V: TRBV19; CDR3: CASSWKGPSNQPQHF
J: TRBJ1-1; V: TRBV28; CDR3: CASSLLQGAFF
J: TRBJ2-7; V: TRBV27; CDR3: CASSLSGQGTYEQYF
J: TRBJ2-6; V: TRBV5-5; CDR3: CASSRGGSGANVLTF
J: TRBJ2-3; V: TRBV2; CDR3: CASSVGGGGDTQYF
J: TRBJ1-1; V: TRBV19; CDR3: CASSFAGGETEAFF
J: TRBJ2-7; V: TRBV29-1; CDR3: CSAGGSEQYF
J: TRBJ2-3; V: TRBV30; CDR3: CAWSVRSTDTQYF
J: TRBJ2-3; V: TRBV30; CDR3: CAWSEGGIVTDTQYF